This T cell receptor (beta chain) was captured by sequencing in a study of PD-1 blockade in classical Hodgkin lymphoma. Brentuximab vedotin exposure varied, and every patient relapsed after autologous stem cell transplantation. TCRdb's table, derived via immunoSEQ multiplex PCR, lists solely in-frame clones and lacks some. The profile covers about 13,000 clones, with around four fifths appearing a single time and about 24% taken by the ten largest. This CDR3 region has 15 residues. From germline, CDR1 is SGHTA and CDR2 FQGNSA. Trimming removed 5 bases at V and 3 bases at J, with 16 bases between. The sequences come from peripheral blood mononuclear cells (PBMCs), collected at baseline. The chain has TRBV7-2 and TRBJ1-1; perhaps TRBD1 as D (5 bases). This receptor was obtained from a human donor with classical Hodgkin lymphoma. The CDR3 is CASSPPGGWYTEAFF. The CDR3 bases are TGTGCCAGCAGCCCACCGGGGGGGTGGTACACTGAAGCTTTCTTT.